This TCR beta chain was recorded in a study of post-analysis software for immune sequencing data. Overall study context: Patients with relapsing-remitting, secondary progressive and progressive-relapsing multiple sclerosis courses were all represented.

This clonotype has only a few counts. Its antigen is unidentified. Study-wide results and caveats: Multiple sclerosis was associated with a significant reduction in normalized Chao1 diversity relative to controls. A few TRBV segments occurring more often in patients than controls included TRBV5-6, TRBV5-1 and TRBV20-1. Samples sharing a preparation batch grouped tightly together when assessed by F measure.

CDR1 is SEHNR, CDR2 FQNEAQ, per germline (reference sequence). The CDR3 runs 13 residues. V was cut by 7 bases and J by 0 bases, with 10 bases left in between. The library was made from cDNA and included unique molecular identifiers. When about 0.9 to 11 million T cells were used, they gave some 540,000 cDNA molecules. From the PCR reads, TCRdb called clonotypes with MiXCR, one entry per CDR3 protein. The table has roughly 540,000 distinct CDR3 sequences, about a third seen once; the top ten hold under 7%. The source material was blood. The chain links TRBV7-9 to TRBJ2-7; D perhaps matches TRBD1 (6 bases). This receptor was taken from a girl younger than 18 with multiple sclerosis. CDR3 bases: TGTGCCAGCACGGACAGCGTCTCCTACGAGCAGTACTTC. Translation gives CASTDSVSYEQYF. Looking up the rest from reference TRBV7-9 and TRBJ2-7 gives the full variable domain: DTGVSQNPRHKITKRGQNVTFRCDPISEHNRLYWYRQTLGQGPEFLTYFQNEAQLEKSRLLSDRFSAERPKGSFSTLEIQRTEQGDSAMYLCASTDSVSYEQYFGPGTRLTVT.